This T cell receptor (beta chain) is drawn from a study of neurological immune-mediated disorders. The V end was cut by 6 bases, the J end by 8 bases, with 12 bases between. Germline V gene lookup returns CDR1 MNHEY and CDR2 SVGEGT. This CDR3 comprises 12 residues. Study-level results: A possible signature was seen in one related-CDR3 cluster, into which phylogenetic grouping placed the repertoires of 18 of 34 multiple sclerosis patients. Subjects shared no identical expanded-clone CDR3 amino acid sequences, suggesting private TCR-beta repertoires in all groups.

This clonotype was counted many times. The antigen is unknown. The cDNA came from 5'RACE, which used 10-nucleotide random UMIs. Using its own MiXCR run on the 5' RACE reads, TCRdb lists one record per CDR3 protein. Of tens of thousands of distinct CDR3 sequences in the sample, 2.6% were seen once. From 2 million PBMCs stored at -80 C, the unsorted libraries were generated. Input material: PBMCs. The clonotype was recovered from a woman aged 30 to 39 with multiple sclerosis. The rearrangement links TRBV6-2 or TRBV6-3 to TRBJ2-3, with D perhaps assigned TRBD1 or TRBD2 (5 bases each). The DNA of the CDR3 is TGTGCCAGCAGCCCAAGGGGAGTTACGCAGTATTTT. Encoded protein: CASSPRGVTQYF.